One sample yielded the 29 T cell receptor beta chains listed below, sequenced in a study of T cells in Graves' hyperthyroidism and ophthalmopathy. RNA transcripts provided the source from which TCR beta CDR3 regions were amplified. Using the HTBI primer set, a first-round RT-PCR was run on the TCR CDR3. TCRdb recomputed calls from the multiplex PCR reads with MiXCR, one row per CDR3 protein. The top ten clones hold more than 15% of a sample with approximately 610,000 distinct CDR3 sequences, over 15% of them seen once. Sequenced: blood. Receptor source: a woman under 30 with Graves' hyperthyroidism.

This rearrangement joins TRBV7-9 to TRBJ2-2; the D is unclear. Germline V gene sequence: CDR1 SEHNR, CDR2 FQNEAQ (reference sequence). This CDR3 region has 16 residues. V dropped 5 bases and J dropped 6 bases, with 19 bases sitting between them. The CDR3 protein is CASSGRRPVKAGELFF. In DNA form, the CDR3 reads TGTGCCAGCAGCGGGCGGCGGCCGGTAAAGGCCGGGGAGCTGTTTTTT.

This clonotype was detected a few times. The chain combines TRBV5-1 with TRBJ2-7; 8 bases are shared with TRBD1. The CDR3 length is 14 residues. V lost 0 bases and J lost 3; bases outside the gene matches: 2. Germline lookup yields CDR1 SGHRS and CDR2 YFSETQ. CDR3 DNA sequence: TGCGCCAGCAGCTTGGAAGGACAGGGCTACGAGCAGTACTTC. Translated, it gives CASSLEGQGYEQYF.

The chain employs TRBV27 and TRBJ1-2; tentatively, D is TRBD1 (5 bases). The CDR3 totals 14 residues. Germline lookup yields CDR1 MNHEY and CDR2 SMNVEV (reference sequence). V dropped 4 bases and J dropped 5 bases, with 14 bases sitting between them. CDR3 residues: CASSSLDRAYGYTF. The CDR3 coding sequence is TGTGCCAGCAGTTCCCTTGACAGAGCTTATGGCTACACCTTC.

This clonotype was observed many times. CDR3 amino acids: CASSLRATSTDTQYF. The CDR3 nucleotides are TGCGCCAGCAGCTTGCGGGCAACTAGCACAGATACGCAGTATTTT. V usage is TRBV5-1 and J usage is TRBJ2-3; D is ambiguous. The CDR3 contains 15 residues. The germline CDR1 and CDR2 sequences are SGHRS and YFSETQ. Trimming removed 1 base from V and 0 bases from J, with 9 bases in between.

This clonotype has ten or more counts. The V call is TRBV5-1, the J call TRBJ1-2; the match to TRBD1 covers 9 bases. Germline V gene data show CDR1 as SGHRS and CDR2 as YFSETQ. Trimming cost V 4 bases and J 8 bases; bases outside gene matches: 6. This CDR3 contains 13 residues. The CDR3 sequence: CASSLQGAEGYTF. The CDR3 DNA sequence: TGCGCCAGCAGCCTACAGGGGGCGGAGGGCTACACCTTC.

The CDR3 bases are TGTGCCAGCAGCTTAGATGTGGCGGGGGGCCGTACGCAGTATTTT. Its translation is CASSLDVAGGRTQYF. The rearrangement joins TRBV11-3 to TRBJ2-3, with 8 positions matching TRBD2. Losses at the gene ends were 0 bases for V and 8 bases for J; bases not matched to a gene: 7. Germline values: CDR1 SGHNT, CDR2 YENEEA. This CDR3 spans 15 amino acids.

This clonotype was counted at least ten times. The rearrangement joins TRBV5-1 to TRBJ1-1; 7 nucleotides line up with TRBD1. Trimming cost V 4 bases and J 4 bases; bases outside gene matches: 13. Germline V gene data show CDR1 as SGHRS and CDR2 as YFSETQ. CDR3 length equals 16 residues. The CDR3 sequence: CASSPRKGQPSTEAFF. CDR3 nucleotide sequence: TGCGCCAGCAGCCCTAGGAAGGGACAGCCGAGCACTGAAGCTTTCTTT.

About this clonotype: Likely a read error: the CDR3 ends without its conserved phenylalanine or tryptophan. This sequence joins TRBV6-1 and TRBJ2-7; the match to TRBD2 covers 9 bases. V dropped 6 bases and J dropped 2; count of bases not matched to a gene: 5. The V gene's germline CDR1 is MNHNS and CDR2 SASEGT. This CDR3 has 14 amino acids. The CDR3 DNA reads TGTGCCAGCAGAAATAGCGGGGGCACCTACGAGCAGTACTCC. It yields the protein CASRNSGGTYEQYS.

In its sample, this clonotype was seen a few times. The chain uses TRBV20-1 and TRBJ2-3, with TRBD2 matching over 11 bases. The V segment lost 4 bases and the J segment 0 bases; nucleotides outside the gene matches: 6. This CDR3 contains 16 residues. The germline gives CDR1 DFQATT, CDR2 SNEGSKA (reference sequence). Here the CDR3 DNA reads TGCAGTGCTACCGGGACTAGCGGACCTAGCACAGATACGCAGTATTTT. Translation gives CSATGTSGPSTDTQYF.

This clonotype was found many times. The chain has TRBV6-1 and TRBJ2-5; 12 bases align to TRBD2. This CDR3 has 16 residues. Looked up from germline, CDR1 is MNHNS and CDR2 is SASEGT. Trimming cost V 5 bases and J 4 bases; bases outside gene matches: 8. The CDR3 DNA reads TGTGCCAGCAGTTCCCCAAAACTAGCGGGGGGAGAGACCCAGTACTTC. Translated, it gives CASSSPKLAGGETQYF.

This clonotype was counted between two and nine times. CDR3 loop: CASSEHTSGGYNEQFF. The CDR3 DNA reads TGTGCCAGCAGTGAACATACTAGCGGGGGTTACAATGAGCAGTTCTTC. The rearrangement links TRBV6-1 to TRBJ2-1; TRBD2 matches at 11 bases. Losses at the gene ends were 2 bases for V and 4 bases for J; bases not matched to a gene: 4. This CDR3 is built from 16 residues. The germline gives CDR1 MNHNS, CDR2 SASEGT.

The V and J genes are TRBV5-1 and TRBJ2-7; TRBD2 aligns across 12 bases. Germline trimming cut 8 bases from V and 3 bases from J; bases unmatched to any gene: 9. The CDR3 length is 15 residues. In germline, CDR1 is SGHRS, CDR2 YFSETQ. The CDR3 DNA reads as TGCGCCAGTCAGGGCCGGACTAGCGGGGACTACGAGCAGTACTTC. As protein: CASQGRTSGDYEQYF.

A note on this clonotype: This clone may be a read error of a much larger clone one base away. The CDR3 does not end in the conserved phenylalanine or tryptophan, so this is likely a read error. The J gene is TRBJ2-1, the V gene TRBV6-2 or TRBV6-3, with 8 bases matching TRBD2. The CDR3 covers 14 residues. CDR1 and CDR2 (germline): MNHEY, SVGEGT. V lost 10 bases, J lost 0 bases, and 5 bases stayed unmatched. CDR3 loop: CATQRESSYNEQFL. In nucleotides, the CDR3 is TGTGCCACCCAGCGGGAGAGCTCCTACAATGAGCAGTTCCTC.

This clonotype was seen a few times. The CDR3 bases are TGCAGTGCTAGAGATCCGAGACGGGGCAACGAGCAGTACTTC. As protein: CSARDPRRGNEQYF. The chain links TRBV20-1 to TRBJ2-7; D might be TRBD1 or TRBD2, each matching 5 bases. V dropped 0 bases and J dropped 5 bases, with 14 bases sitting between them. CDR1 is DFQATT, CDR2 SNEGSKA, per germline (reference sequence). The CDR3 runs 14 residues.

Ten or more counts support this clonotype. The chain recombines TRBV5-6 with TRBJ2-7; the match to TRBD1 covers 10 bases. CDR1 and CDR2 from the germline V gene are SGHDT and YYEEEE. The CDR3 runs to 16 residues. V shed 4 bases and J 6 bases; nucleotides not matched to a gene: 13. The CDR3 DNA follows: TGTGCCAGCAGCCGCCCCGTGGGACAGGGGAGTTTCGAGCAGTACTTC. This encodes CASSRPVGQGSFEQYF.

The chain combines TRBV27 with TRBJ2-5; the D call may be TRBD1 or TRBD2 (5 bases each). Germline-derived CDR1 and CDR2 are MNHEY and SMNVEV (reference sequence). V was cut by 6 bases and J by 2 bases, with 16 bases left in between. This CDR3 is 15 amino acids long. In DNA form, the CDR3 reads TGTGCCAGCAGCGAACTCGACAGACTACAAGAGACCCAGTACTTC. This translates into CASSELDRLQETQYF.

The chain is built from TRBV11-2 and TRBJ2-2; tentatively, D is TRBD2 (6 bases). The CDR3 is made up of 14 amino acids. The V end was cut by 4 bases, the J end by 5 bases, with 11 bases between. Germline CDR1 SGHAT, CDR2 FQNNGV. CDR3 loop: CASSSAGKTGELFF. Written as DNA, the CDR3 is TGTGCCAGCAGCTCTGCGGGAAAAACCGGGGAGCTGTTTTTT.

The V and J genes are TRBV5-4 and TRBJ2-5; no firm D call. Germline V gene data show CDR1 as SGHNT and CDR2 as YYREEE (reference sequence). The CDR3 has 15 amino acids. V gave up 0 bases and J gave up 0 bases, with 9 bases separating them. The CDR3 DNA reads TGTGCCAGCAGCTTGGAAGGCAGGAACCAAGAGACCCAGTACTTC. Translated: CASSLEGRNQETQYF.

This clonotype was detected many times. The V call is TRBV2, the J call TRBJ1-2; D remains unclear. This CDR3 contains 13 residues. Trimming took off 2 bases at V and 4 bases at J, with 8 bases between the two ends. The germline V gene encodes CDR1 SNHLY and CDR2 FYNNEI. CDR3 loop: CASSEREIYGYTF. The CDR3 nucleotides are TGTGCCAGCAGTGAAAGGGAAATCTATGGCTACACCTTC.

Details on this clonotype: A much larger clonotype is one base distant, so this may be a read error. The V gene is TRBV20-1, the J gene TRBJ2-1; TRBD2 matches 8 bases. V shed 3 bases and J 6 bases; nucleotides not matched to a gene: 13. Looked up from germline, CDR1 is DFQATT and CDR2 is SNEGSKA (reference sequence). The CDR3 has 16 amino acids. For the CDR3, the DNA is TGCAGTGCTAGCGCCGAGCGGCGGGAGGTCCCCAATGAGCAGTTCTTC. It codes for CSASAERREVPNEQFF.

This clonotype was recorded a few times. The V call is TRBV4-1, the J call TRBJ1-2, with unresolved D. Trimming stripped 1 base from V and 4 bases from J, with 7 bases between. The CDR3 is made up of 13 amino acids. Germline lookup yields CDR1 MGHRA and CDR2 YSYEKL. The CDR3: CASSQGNLYGYTF. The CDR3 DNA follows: TGCGCCAGCAGCCAAGGGAATCTCTATGGCTACACCTTC.

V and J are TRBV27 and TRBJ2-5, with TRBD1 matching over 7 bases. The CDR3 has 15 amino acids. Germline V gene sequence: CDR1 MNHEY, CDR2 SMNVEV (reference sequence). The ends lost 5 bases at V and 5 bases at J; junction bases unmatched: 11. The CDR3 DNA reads TGTGCCAGCAGTCCCCACAGGGGACCCCAGGAGACCCAGTACTTC. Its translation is CASSPHRGPQETQYF.

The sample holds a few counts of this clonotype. The CDR3 sequence: CASSEYTDGYGYTF. CDR3 coding DNA: TGTGCCAGCAGTGAATATACGGACGGCTATGGCTACACCTTC. The chain recombines TRBV25-1 with TRBJ1-2, with D unresolved. The CDR3 is made up of 14 amino acids. V was trimmed by 0 bases and J by 4 bases, leaving 9 bases between them. Germline V gene sequence: CDR1 MGHDK, CDR2 SYGVNS.

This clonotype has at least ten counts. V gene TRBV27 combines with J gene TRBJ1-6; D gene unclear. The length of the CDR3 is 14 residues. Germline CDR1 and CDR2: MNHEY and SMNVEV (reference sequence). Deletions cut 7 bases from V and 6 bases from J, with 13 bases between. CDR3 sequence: CASTAVSGNSPLHF. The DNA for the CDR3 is TGTGCCAGCACCGCGGTCAGCGGTAATTCACCCCTCCACTTT.

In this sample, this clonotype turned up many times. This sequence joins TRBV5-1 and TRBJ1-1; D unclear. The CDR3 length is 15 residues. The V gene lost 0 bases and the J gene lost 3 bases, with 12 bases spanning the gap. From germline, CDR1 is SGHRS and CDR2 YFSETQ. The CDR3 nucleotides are TGCGCCAGCAGCTTGGAGGCCATTACGGACACTGAAGCTTTCTTT. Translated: CASSLEAITDTEAFF. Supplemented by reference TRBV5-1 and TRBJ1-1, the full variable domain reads KAGVTQTPRYLIKTRGQQVTLSCSPISGHRSVSWYQQTPGQGLQFLFEYFSETQRNKGNFPGRFSGRQFSNSRSEMNVSTLELGDSALYLCASSLEAITDTEAFFGQGTRLTVV.

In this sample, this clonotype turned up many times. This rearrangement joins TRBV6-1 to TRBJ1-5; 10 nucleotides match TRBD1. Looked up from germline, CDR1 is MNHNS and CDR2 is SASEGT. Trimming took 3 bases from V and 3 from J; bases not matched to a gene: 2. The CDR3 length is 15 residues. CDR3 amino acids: CASSEDRGSNQPQHF. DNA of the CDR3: TGTGCCAGCAGTGAGGACAGGGGGTCCAATCAGCCCCAGCATTTT.

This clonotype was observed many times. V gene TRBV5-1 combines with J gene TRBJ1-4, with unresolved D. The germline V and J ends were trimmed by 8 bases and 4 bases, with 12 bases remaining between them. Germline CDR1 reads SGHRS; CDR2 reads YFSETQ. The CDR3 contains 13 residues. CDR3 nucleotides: TGCGCCAGTTCCTGGTTGGGTAATGAAAAACTGTTTTTT. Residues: CASSWLGNEKLFF.

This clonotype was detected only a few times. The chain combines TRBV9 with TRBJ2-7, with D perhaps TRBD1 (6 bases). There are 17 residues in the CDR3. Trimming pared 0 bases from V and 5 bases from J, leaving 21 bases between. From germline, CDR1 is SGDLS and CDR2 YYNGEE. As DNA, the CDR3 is TGTGCCAGCAGCGTAGCCCCCCGAACAGGGATTGGGGACGAGCAGTACTTC. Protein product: CASSVAPRTGIGDEQYF.

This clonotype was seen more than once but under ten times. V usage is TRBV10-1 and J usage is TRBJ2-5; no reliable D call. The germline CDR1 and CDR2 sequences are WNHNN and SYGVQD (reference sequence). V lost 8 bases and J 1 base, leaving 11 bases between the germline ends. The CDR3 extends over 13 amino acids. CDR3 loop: CASSRAPQETQYF. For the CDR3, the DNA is TGCGCCAGCTCTCGGGCCCCCCAAGAGACCCAGTACTTC.